This T cell receptor (beta chain) was documented in a study of CD8 T cells in Susac syndrome. After extraction with the RNeasy kit, 0.5 to 1 ug of the RNA was reverse transcribed using random hexamers. Amplification of TCR beta CDR3 used immunoSEQ multiplex PCR across 54 Vbeta and 13 Jbeta. TCRdb independently ran MiXCR on the immunoSEQ multiplex PCR reads; one entry per CDR3 protein. Found here are roughly 160,000 distinct CDR3 sequences, around 94% of them singletons; the top ten hold around 0.14%. Germline CDR1 reads SGHTA; CDR2 reads FQGTGA. Trimming shortened V by 5 bases and J by 5 bases, and 16 bases separated the two germline ends. CDR3 length: 15 residues. This clonotype was counted once. Healthy donors, matched for age and sex, constituted the control group. TEMRA cells were FACS-enriched, and CD8+ and CD4+ T cells were isolated negatively.

The gene calls are TRBV7-3 and TRBJ2-1; D remains unclear. This clonotype originated in a human donor in good health. Material for sequencing was CD4+ T cells from PBMCs. In DNA form, the CDR3 reads TGTGCCAGCAGCGTTAATGGCGAGCAGCACAATGAGCAGTTCTTC. Its protein product is CASSVNGEQHNEQFF.